This is a list of T cell receptor beta chains from one sample in a study of cytomegalovirus exposure and HLA in healthy donors. Method: immunoSEQ multiplex PCR; TCRdb's copy keeps in-frame clones and lacks some. There are more than 140,000 clones in the sample; 60% to 80% occur only once, and 1.5% to 2% lies in the top ten. Sequenced material: PBMCs. The receptors shown here come from a female donor in good health and CMV-seronegative. The CDR3 runs from the conserved cysteine through the conserved F or W. The D gene is left open where the match is weak. A row's size may be missing; if present it is once, few, many or a size class.

abundance: -; v_gene: TRBV5-1; j_gene: TRBJ2-7; d_gene: -; CDR3aa: CASSFSDSYEQYF; CDR3nt: TGCGCCAGCAGCTTTTCGGACAGCTACGAGCAGTACTTC
abundance: few; v_gene: TRBV6-6; j_gene: TRBJ1-2; d_gene: -; CDR3aa: CASSQQSIRYGYTF; CDR3nt: TGTGCCAGCAGTCAACAGTCGATCCGCTATGGCTACACCTTC
abundance: -; v_gene: TRBV29-1; j_gene: TRBJ1-3; d_gene: -; CDR3aa: CSVSTGRRSGNTIYF; CDR3nt: TGCAGCGTGTCTACAGGGCGCCGCTCTGGAAACACCATATATTTT
abundance: -; v_gene: TRBV4-1; j_gene: TRBJ2-3; d_gene: -; CDR3aa: CASSSGSTDTQYF; CDR3nt: TGCGCCAGCAGCTCGGGGAGCACAGATACGCAGTATTTT
abundance: -; v_gene: TRBV6-1; j_gene: TRBJ2-7; d_gene: TRBD1; CDR3aa: CASSEGTGMDEQYF; CDR3nt: TGTGCCAGCAGTGAAGGGACAGGGATGGACGAGCAGTACTTC
abundance: -; v_gene: TRBV5-1; j_gene: TRBJ2-1; d_gene: TRBD1; CDR3aa: CASSAGQGYNEQFF; CDR3nt: TGCGCCAGCAGCGCGGGACAGGGCTACAATGAGCAGTTCTTC
abundance: few; v_gene: TRBV25-1; j_gene: TRBJ2-7; d_gene: TRBD2; CDR3aa: CASEQREIPYEQYF; CDR3nt: TGTGCCAGCGAACAGCGGGAGATCCCCTACGAGCAGTACTTC
abundance: -; v_gene: TRBV27; j_gene: TRBJ1-4; d_gene: -; CDR3aa: CASSRGAGNEKLFF; CDR3nt: TGTGCCAGCAGTAGAGGGGCGGGAAATGAAAAACTGTTTTTT
abundance: -; v_gene: TRBV19; j_gene: TRBJ1-2; d_gene: -; CDR3aa: CASSDMARGYTF; CDR3nt: TGTGCCAGTTCCGACATGGCCAGAGGCTACACCTTC
abundance: few; v_gene: TRBV5-4; j_gene: TRBJ2-7; d_gene: -; CDR3aa: CASSLDRALYEQYF; CDR3nt: TGTGCCAGCAGCTTGGACAGGGCTCTCTACGAGCAGTACTTC
abundance: once; v_gene: TRBV5-1; j_gene: TRBJ1-1; d_gene: -; CDR3aa: CASSRDGGSVSGLLNTEAFF; CDR3nt: TGCGCCAGCAGCCGCGATGGGGGCTCTGTTTCTGGACTCTTAAACACTGAAGCTTTCTTT
abundance: -; v_gene: TRBV5-1; j_gene: TRBJ2-5; d_gene: -; CDR3aa: CASSGGGTQETQYF; CDR3nt: TGCGCCAGCAGTGGGGGCGGAACTCAAGAGACCCAGTACTTC
abundance: few; v_gene: TRBV30; j_gene: TRBJ2-2; d_gene: -; CDR3aa: CAWSVDGSANTGELFF; CDR3nt: TGTGCCTGGAGTGTTGACGGAAGCGCGAACACCGGGGAGCTGTTTTTT
abundance: -; v_gene: TRBV6-6; j_gene: TRBJ1-1; d_gene: -; CDR3aa: CASKELMNTEAFF; CDR3nt: TGTGCCAGCAAAGAACTCATGAACACTGAAGCTTTCTTT
abundance: -; v_gene: TRBV9; j_gene: TRBJ1-2; d_gene: -; CDR3aa: CASSADAGLGGYTF; CDR3nt: TGTGCCAGCAGCGCGGACGCGGGGCTCGGCGGCTACACCTTC
abundance: -; v_gene: TRBV7-2; j_gene: TRBJ2-7; d_gene: TRBD2; CDR3aa: CASTPRTSGTYEQYF; CDR3nt: TGTGCCAGCACCCCTCGGACTAGCGGTACCTACGAGCAGTACTTC
abundance: -; v_gene: TRBV28; j_gene: TRBJ1-5; d_gene: TRBD1; CDR3aa: CASSPGTVNQPQHF; CDR3nt: TGTGCCAGCAGCCCCGGGACAGTCAATCAGCCCCAGCATTTT
abundance: -; v_gene: TRBV9; j_gene: TRBJ2-1; d_gene: TRBD1; CDR3aa: CASSRQGAFDNEQFF; CDR3nt: TGTGCCAGCAGCCGACAGGGGGCTTTTGACAATGAGCAGTTCTTC
abundance: -; v_gene: TRBV9; j_gene: TRBJ1-2; d_gene: -; CDR3aa: CASSVEGHYGYTF; CDR3nt: TGTGCCAGCAGCGTAGAGGGGCACTATGGCTACACCTTC
abundance: -; v_gene: TRBV27; j_gene: TRBJ1-5; d_gene: -; CDR3aa: CASSLTPGVNQPQHF; CDR3nt: TGTGCCAGCAGTTTGACTCCGGGTGTCAATCAGCCCCAGCATTTT
abundance: -; v_gene: TRBV2; j_gene: TRBJ1-1; d_gene: -; CDR3aa: CASSEQGLNTEAFF; CDR3nt: TGTGCCAGCAGCGAACAGGGTTTGAACACTGAAGCTTTCTTT
abundance: -; v_gene: TRBV6-5; j_gene: TRBJ2-2; d_gene: TRBD1; CDR3aa: CASRARGPNGELFF; CDR3nt: TGTGCCAGCAGGGCCAGGGGGCCCAACGGGGAGCTGTTTTTT
abundance: few; v_gene: TRBV7-9; j_gene: TRBJ1-4; d_gene: -; CDR3aa: CASMKVEAEKLFF; CDR3nt: TGTGCCAGCATGAAGGTAGAGGCGGAAAAACTGTTTTTT
abundance: few; v_gene: TRBV5-5; j_gene: TRBJ2-2; d_gene: TRBD1; CDR3aa: CASSPDRGGNGELFF; CDR3nt: TGTGCCAGCAGCCCGGACAGGGGCGGGAACGGGGAGCTGTTTTTT
abundance: -; v_gene: TRBV9; j_gene: TRBJ1-3; d_gene: -; CDR3aa: CASSRQLSVPLGLGNTIYF; CDR3nt: TGTGCCAGCAGCAGACAGTTGTCAGTCCCTCTGGGGCTCGGAAACACCATATATTTT
abundance: few; v_gene: TRBV30; j_gene: TRBJ1-6; d_gene: -; CDR3aa: CAWSEQNNSPLHF; CDR3nt: TGTGCCTGGAGTGAACAGAATAATTCACCCCTCCACTTT
abundance: -; v_gene: TRBV10-3; j_gene: TRBJ1-5; d_gene: -; CDR3aa: CAISESGGINQPQHF; CDR3nt: TGTGCCATCAGTGAGTCGGGGGGAATCAATCAGCCCCAGCATTTT